A selection of T cell receptor beta chains follows, all from one sample in a study of cytomegalovirus exposure and HLA in healthy donors. This table comes from immunoSEQ multiplex PCR, and its TCRdb copy is limited to in-frame clones, with some not included. The repertoire holds 97,000 or so clones, with around 88% as singletons. The specimen was PBMCs. These receptors were obtained from a woman aged 30 to 39 in good health and CMV-seronegative. The CDR3 runs from the conserved cysteine through the conserved F or W. Where a row states a size, it is once, few, many or the class of an expanded clone; other rows omit it.

size: -
V: TRBV5-1
J: TRBJ2-1
CDR3: CASSRASGTYNEQFF

size: -
V: TRBV7-2
J: TRBJ2-3
CDR3: CASSFTRIDTQYF

size: -
V: TRBV11-2
J: TRBJ2-1
CDR3: CASSRLAGEGGEQFF

size: -
V: TRBV5-1
J: TRBJ2-3
CDR3: CASSSLSPSTDTQYF

size: -
V: TRBV29-1
J: TRBJ1-1
CDR3: CSARQVETEAFF

size: -
V: TRBV14
J: TRBJ2-2
CDR3: CASSQDLGGHTGELFF

size: -
V: TRBV6-5
J: TRBJ2-7
CDR3: CASRASGTYEQYF

size: once
V: TRBV10-2
J: TRBJ2-7
CDR3: CASRRGGQGVYEQYF

size: once
V: TRBV7-3
J: TRBJ2-1
CDR3: CASSLTSGNYNEQFF

size: -
V: TRBV6-6
J: TRBJ2-7
CDR3: CASSFPGGDRGEQYF

size: -
V: TRBV7-9
J: TRBJ2-7
CDR3: CASSSSRGKWEYF

size: -
V: TRBV6-6
J: TRBJ2-7
CDR3: CASSYSQGARNEQYF

size: -
V: TRBV19
J: TRBJ1-1
CDR3: CASSSLGQGSVNTEAFF

size: once
V: TRBV7-3
J: TRBJ2-1
CDR3: CASSLEHLSYNEQFF

size: -
V: TRBV27
J: TRBJ1-2
CDR3: CASRGYRGRDGYTF